Listed below are T cell receptor beta chains from one sample, sequenced in a study of PD-L1 blockade in urothelial cancer. Sequenced by immunoSEQ multiplex PCR; TCRdb stores in-frame clones only, minus some. The sample consists of tens of thousands of clones, roughly 87% of them appearing once. The starting material was PBMCs, obtained around atezolizumab (anti-PD-L1) treatment. The source of these receptors is a man aged 60 to 75 with urothelial cancer. CDR3s include the opening cysteine and the closing phenylalanine or tryptophan. D genes are given only for firm matches. Size is stated for part of the rows, as once, few or many counts, or as a class when the clone is expanded.

j_call,v_call,clone_size,d_call,cdr3_aa,cdr3_nt
TRBJ2-1,TRBV7-7,once,TRBD1,CASSEDRGVGEQFF,TGTGCTAGCAGCGAAGACAGGGGGGTCGGTGAGCAGTTCTTC
TRBJ1-1,TRBV30,few,-,CAWKGRGEAFF,TGTGCCTGGAAAGGAAGGGGTGAAGCTTTCTTT
TRBJ2-2,TRBV11-3,-,-,CASSAQGFANTGELFF,TGTGCCAGCAGCGCCCAGGGGTTCGCGAACACCGGGGAGCTGTTTTTT
TRBJ2-3,TRBV4-3,once,-,CASSHRGTDTQYF,TGCGCCAGCAGTCACAGGGGCACAGATACGCAGTATTTT
TRBJ2-7,TRBV5-1,-,TRBD1,CASSVGTGGPYEQYF,TGCGCCAGCAGCGTAGGGACAGGGGGCCCCTACGAGCAGTACTTC
TRBJ2-1,TRBV27,few,TRBD1,CASRGQGASEQFF,TGTGCCAGCAGGGGACAGGGGGCATCAGAACAGTTCTTC
TRBJ2-4,TRBV5-1,once,TRBD1,CASSLGTGGLYF,TGCGCCAGCAGCTTGGGTACAGGGGGCTTGTACTTC
TRBJ2-3,TRBV5-1,-,-,CASSFRPGEDTQYF,TGCGCCAGCAGCTTTAGGCCAGGGGAAGATACGCAGTATTTT
TRBJ1-3,TRBV5-8,few,-,CASSLANTIYF,TGTGCCAGCAGCTTGGCCAACACGATATATTTT
TRBJ1-5,TRBV19,-,-,CASSHPRGSGPQHF,TGTGCCAGTAGCCACCCTCGGGGAAGCGGGCCCCAGCATTTT
TRBJ1-2,TRBV5-5,-,-,CASSSVTYDYTF,TGTGCCAGCAGCTCCGTTACCTATGACTACACCTTC
TRBJ2-5,TRBV7-2,once,-,CASSSGHQGETQYF,TGTGCCAGCAGCTCCGGACACCAAGGGGAGACCCAGTACTTC
TRBJ1-3,TRBV5-4,-,-,CASSRGQVSGNTIYF,TGTGCCAGCAGCCGGGGACAAGTCTCTGGAAACACCATATATTTT
TRBJ1-4,TRBV5-1,-,-,CASRKGEDEKLFF,TGCGCCAGCAGAAAGGGAGAAGATGAAAAACTGTTTTTT
TRBJ1-2,TRBV25-1,-,-,CASSAGAGGYTF,TGTGCCAGCAGTGCAGGGGCGGGTGGCTACACCTTC